One sample yielded the 16 T cell receptor beta chains listed below, sequenced in a study of T cells in Graves' hyperthyroidism and ophthalmopathy. Amplified TCR beta CDR3 regions came from RNA transcripts. The HTBI primer set was used in a first-round RT-PCR of the TCR CDR3. TCRdb reprocessed the multiplex PCR reads via MiXCR and lists one record per CDR3 protein. This sample has under 550,000 distinct CDR3 sequences, with roughly 15% found just once. Material for sequencing was blood. Source of these receptors: a woman aged 18-29 years with Graves' hyperthyroidism.

This clonotype was recorded at least ten times. The chain employs TRBV30 and TRBJ1-1; no clear D gene. CDR3 length: 12 amino acids. The ends were cut back, 3 bases at V and 0 bases at J, with 5 bases in the middle. CDR1 GTSNPN and CDR2 SVGIG come from the germline V gene (reference sequence). The CDR3 region has the DNA TGTGCCTGGAGGGGGATGAACACTGAAGCTTTCTTT. It encodes CAWRGMNTEAFF.

This clonotype was picked up many times. This rearrangement joins TRBV6-1 to TRBJ1-5; the match to TRBD1 covers 9 bases. The CDR3 contains 15 residues. V shed 5 bases, J shed 3 bases, and the junction held 5 bases outside the gene matches. In germline, CDR1 is MNHNS, CDR2 SASEGT. The CDR3 sequence is CASSRDRVDNQPQHF. CDR3 nucleotide sequence: TGTGCCAGCAGTCGGGACAGGGTAGACAATCAGCCCCAGCATTTT.

This clonotype was counted ten times or more. The rearrangement links TRBV28 to TRBJ1-6; tentative D call: TRBD1 (6 bases). CDR3 length equals 15 residues. Germline V CDR1 and CDR2: MDHEN, SYDVKM. V lost 7 bases and J 7 bases, leaving 17 bases between the germline ends. For the CDR3, the DNA is TGTGCCAGCAATTCCCCACAGGGAGGGAATTCACCCCTCCACTTT. As protein: CASNSPQGGNSPLHF.

This clonotype showed up many times. J is TRBJ2-7 and V is TRBV2; D is undetermined. This CDR3 is 11 amino acids long. Germline V lookup: CDR1 SNHLY, CDR2 FYNNEI. The V end lost 2 bases, the J end lost 5 bases, and 4 bases lay between the germline ends. CDR3 loop: CASSEFHEQYF. In DNA form, the CDR3 reads TGTGCCAGCAGTGAATTTCACGAGCAGTACTTC.

This clonotype appeared a few times. J is TRBJ2-7 and V is TRBV28, with D maybe TRBD1 (6 bases). The CDR3 contains 14 residues. CDR1 and CDR2 (germline): MDHEN, SYDVKM. V gave up 6 bases and J gave up 4 bases, with 16 bases separating them. CDR3 residues: CASRIKGVNYEQYF. The DNA for the CDR3 is TGTGCCAGCAGGATTAAGGGGGTCAATTACGAGCAGTACTTC.

This clonotype was detected a few times. A much more abundant neighbour one base away suggests this may be a read error. J is TRBJ2-5 and V is TRBV12-3 or TRBV12-4, with 7 nucleotides matching TRBD2. CDR3 length: 12 amino acids. The DNA for the CDR3 is TGTGCCAGCAGGCTTGAGGGAGGGACCCGGTACTTC. It yields the protein CASRLEGGTRYF.

The V call is TRBV9, the J call TRBJ2-3; TRBD1 or TRBD2 may be the D gene (6 bases each). The germline V and J ends were trimmed by 3 bases and 1 base, with 18 bases remaining between them. Germline values: CDR1 SGDLS, CDR2 YYNGEE. The CDR3 is 17 amino acids. The CDR3 region has the DNA TGTGCCAGCAGCGGGACAGCCGGGACTCCCGGCACAGATACGCAGTATTTT. Protein product: CASSGTAGTPGTDTQYF.

A remark on this clonotype: Germline is not matched at one junction end, which may reflect a read error. The chain has TRBV12-3 or TRBV12-4 and TRBJ2-5, with 9 bases fitting TRBD2. The CDR3 covers 14 residues. The chain's CDR3 is CASRLAGVAETQYF. For the CDR3, the DNA is TGTGCCAGCAGATTAGCGGGAGTCGCGGAGACCCAGTACTTC.

This clonotype was picked up many times. This rearrangement joins TRBV28 to TRBJ1-2, with TRBD1 identical over 7 bases. CDR3 length: 16 amino acids. Germline V gene data show CDR1 as MDHEN and CDR2 as SYDVKM. Trimming at V came to 1 base and at J to 8 bases, leaving 13 bases not matched to a gene. In DNA, the CDR3 is TGTGCCAGCAGTTTATTAGGATGGGGAGGGGACAGCGGCTACACCTTC. It translates to CASSLLGWGGDSGYTF.

This clonotype was counted at least ten times. V gene TRBV20-1 combines with J gene TRBJ2-7; D possibly matches TRBD1 or TRBD2 (5 bases each). The CDR3 runs 14 residues. Trimming took off 1 base at V and 3 bases at J, with 13 bases between the two ends. Germline CDR1 and CDR2: DFQATT and SNEGSKA (reference sequence). CDR3 DNA sequence: TGCAGTGCTAGAGGCCCGGTGGGACGCTACGAGCAGTACTTC. It encodes CSARGPVGRYEQYF.

On this clonotype: This may arise from a read error, as a much more abundant clone is one base away. The J gene is TRBJ2-5, the V gene TRBV6-2 or TRBV6-3; the D gene could be TRBD1 or TRBD2 (5 bases each). Germline values: CDR1 MNHEY, CDR2 SVGEGT. The CDR3 spans 13 residues. CDR3 amino acids: CASSAGDRETKYF. The CDR3 coding sequence is TGTGCCAGCAGTGCCGGGGACCGAGAGACCAAGTACTTC.

This clonotype has only a few counts. The chain joins TRBV15 to TRBJ1-1; D unclear. V was cut by 6 bases and J by 1 base, with 12 bases left in between. The CDR3 is made up of 14 amino acids. The V gene's germline CDR1 is LNHNV and CDR2 YYDKDF (reference sequence). The CDR3 DNA sequence: TGTGCCACCAGTCCTAGGGCAGGGAACACTGAAGCTTTCTTT. Residues: CATSPRAGNTEAFF.

This chain joins TRBV5-1 and TRBJ2-7; D perhaps matches TRBD2 (6 bases). Germline assignment: CDR1 SGHRS and CDR2 YFSETQ. The V gene lost 4 bases and the J gene lost 3 bases, with 14 bases spanning the gap. This CDR3 has 14 amino acids. The CDR3 protein is CASSPIQEGYEQYF. CDR3 nucleotides: TGCGCCAGCAGCCCCATACAGGAGGGCTACGAGCAGTACTTC.

This clonotype showed up just a few times. The CDR3 sequence: CASIGTGKNIQYF. In DNA form, the CDR3 reads TGTGCCAGTATAGGGACGGGAAAAAACATTCAGTACTTC. The chain employs TRBV19 and TRBJ2-4, with D tentatively TRBD1 or TRBD2 (5 bases each). The germline V and J ends were trimmed by 7 bases and 4 bases, with 11 bases remaining between them. The CDR3 extends over 13 amino acids. Germline V gene lookup returns CDR1 LNHDA and CDR2 SQIVND (reference sequence).

This clonotype was observed a few times. Sequence at one end of the junction differs from germline and may be a read error. This rearrangement joins TRBV2 to TRBJ2-7; TRBD2 agrees at 8 bases. CDR1 and CDR2 (germline): SNHLY, FYNNEI. This CDR3 region has 13 residues. CDR3 residues: CASSSGSGYGQYF. The CDR3 DNA is TGTGCCAGCAGCAGCGGGAGTGGTTACGGGCAGTACTTC.

The chain carries TRBV15 and TRBJ2-3; D remains unclear. The CDR3 extends over 11 amino acids. The V end was cut by 8 bases, the J end by 6 bases, with 9 bases between. Germline assignment: CDR1 LNHNV and CDR2 YYDKDF (reference sequence). CDR3 amino acids: CATSNPDTQYF. The CDR3, as DNA: TGTGCCACCTCAAACCCGGATACGCAGTATTTT.